The 24 T cell receptor beta chains below come from one sample, sequenced in a study of shared clonotypes between healthy human individuals (TCRdb year 2020). The library was generated by the immunoSEQ multiplex PCR assay. TCRdb took over this immuneACCESS table, retaining in-frame rearrangements with V and J assigned. Such tables are incomplete; in checked studies, under half of the missing clones stem from an unresolved V gene, and the remainder is unexplained. In all, the sample holds nearly 1,000,000 clones, and over 75% of those were seen once. The ten largest clones capture around 1.5% of the sample. The sequencing input was memory CD4+ T cells sorted from blood. The cell subset or site tag for this specimen amounts to: CD45RA-negative fraction. These receptors originate from a young man in good health.

With respect to this clone: One end of the junction fails to match germline, which may point to a read error. This sequence joins TRBV2 and TRBJ1-2, with D possibly matching TRBD1 (6 bases). The CDR3 is made up of 14 amino acids. CDR1 is SNHLY, CDR2 FYNNEI, per germline. The CDR3 DNA sequence: TGTGCCAGCAGCGAAGAAGGTCAGACAGGCGGCTACACCTTC. This codes for CASSEEGQTGGYTF.

CDR3 sequence: CASSFGTGAEGYTF. DNA of the CDR3: TGCGCCAGCAGCTTTGGAACAGGGGCTGAAGGCTACACCTTC. The chain combines TRBV5-1 with TRBJ1-2; 7 positions match TRBD1. The trim removed 2 bases at V and 8 bases at J, leaving 9 bases unmatched. This CDR3 spans 14 amino acids. Germline CDR1 SGHRS, CDR2 YFSETQ.

This clone has a handful of counts. V gene TRBV14 combines with J gene TRBJ2-5; tentative D call: TRBD1 (5 bases). Per the germline V gene, CDR1 is SGHDN and CDR2 is FVKESK. The CDR3 extends over 17 amino acids. V was clipped by 2 bases and J by 2 bases, with 18 bases between them. CDR3 sequence: CASSQKRGFRFQETQYF. The CDR3 DNA follows: TGTGCCAGCAGCCAAAAAAGGGGTTTCAGGTTTCAAGAGACCCAGTACTTC. Using reference TRBV14 and TRBJ2-5 for the parts outside the CDR3, the full variable domain is EAGVTQFPSHSVIEKGQTVTLRCDPISGHDNLYWYRRVMGKEIKFLLHFVKESKQDESGMPNNRFLAERTGGTYSTLKVQPAELEDSGVYFCASSQKRGFRFQETQYFGPGTRLLVL.

Only one count was recorded for this clone. A much larger clone is a single base away; this may be a read error. This specimen includes other DNA sequences encoding the same CDR3. This sequence joins TRBV19 and TRBJ2-6; unclear D gene. CDR1 and CDR2 from the germline V gene are LNHDA and SQIVND (reference sequence). This CDR3 is built from 15 residues. Trimming stripped 1 base from V and 0 bases from J, with 4 bases between. CDR3 loop: CASSIGSSGANVLTF. The DNA for the CDR3 is TGTGCCAGTAGTATAGGTAGCTCTGGGGCCAACGTCCTGACTTTC.

The chain combines TRBV10-3 with TRBJ1-1, with a tentative D call TRBD1 (5 bases). The CDR3 has 13 amino acids. In germline, CDR1 is ENHRY, CDR2 SYGVKD. Trimming took 11 bases from V and 1 from J, leaving 14 bases between them. The CDR3 sequence is CAAEGTGNTEAFF. DNA for the CDR3: TGTGCCGCCGAGGGGACCGGGAACACTGAAGCTTTCTTT.

A note on this clone: This same CDR3 is encoded by further DNA sequences in the sample. V and J are TRBV7-9 and TRBJ2-5, with D perhaps matching TRBD1 (5 bases). The germline V and J ends were trimmed by 1 base and 1 base, with 10 bases remaining between them. CDR3 size: 15 residues. Per the germline V gene, CDR1 is SEHNR and CDR2 is FQNEAQ (reference sequence). The CDR3 sequence is CASSLEAGPQETQYF. CDR3 coding DNA: TGTGCCAGCAGCTTAGAGGCAGGGCCCCAAGAGACCCAGTACTTC. Drawing the rest from reference TRBV7-9 and TRBJ2-5, the complete variable domain is DTGVSQNPRHKITKRGQNVTFRCDPISEHNRLYWYRQTLGQGPEFLTYFQNEAQLEKSRLLSDRFSAERPKGSFSTLEIQRTEQGDSAMYLCASSLEAGPQETQYFGPGTRLLVL.

This clone was detected only a few times. This chain connects TRBV7-2 to TRBJ1-5; 7 bases align to TRBD1. The CDR3 is 15 residues long. With 1 base clipped from V and 6 bases from J, the junction kept 6 bases outside the gene matches. The germline CDR1 and CDR2 sequences are SGHTA and FQGNSA. The CDR3 loop reads CASSLEAGGGQPQHF. CDR3 sequence (DNA): TGTGCCAGCAGCTTAGAGGCAGGGGGAGGTCAGCCCCAGCATTTT.

The chain combines TRBV27 with TRBJ2-3; D is uncertain. Trimming stripped 7 bases from V and 1 base from J, with 9 bases between. The CDR3 extends over 13 amino acids. Per the germline V gene, CDR1 is MNHEY and CDR2 is SMNVEV (reference sequence). In DNA form, the CDR3 reads TGTGCCAGCACCCCCCCGGGCACAGATACGCAGTATTTT. It codes for CASTPPGTDTQYF.

As regards this clone: The same CDR3 arises from other DNA sequences in this sample as well. The chain employs TRBV5-1 and TRBJ2-1, with 8 bases matching TRBD2. The trim removed 0 bases at V and 4 bases at J, leaving 3 bases unmatched. Germline V gives CDR1 SGHRS, CDR2 YFSETQ. CDR3 length: 15 residues. The CDR3 DNA reads as TGCGCCAGCAGCTTGGGACTAGCGAGTTACAATGAGCAGTTCTTC. This translates into CASSLGLASYNEQFF.

As concerns this clone: Other nucleotide sequences in the sample specify the same CDR3. J is TRBJ2-5 and V is TRBV2; no firm D call. The germline V gene has CDR1 SNHLY and CDR2 FYNNEI. V dropped 4 bases and J dropped 1 base, with 7 bases sitting between them. The CDR3 is made up of 13 amino acids. As DNA, the CDR3 is TGTGCCAGCAGTGTCATAAGCCAAGAGACCCAGTACTTC. Its translation is CASSVISQETQYF.

This sequence joins TRBV7-9 and TRBJ1-2; no clear D. The CDR3 contains 14 residues. Germline V gene sequence: CDR1 SEHNR, CDR2 FQNEAQ (reference sequence). Trimming took off 3 bases at V and 5 bases at J, with 13 bases between the two ends. CDR3 amino acids: CASSLLRHRYGYTF. The CDR3 DNA is TGTGCCAGCAGCTTGTTGAGACACAGATATGGCTACACCTTC.

About this clone: The sample carries other DNA sequences with the same CDR3. The CDR3 DNA reads as TGCGCCAGCAGCCTCCGAGGGGCAACGTACGAGCAGTACTTC. Residues: CASSLRGATYEQYF. This chain uses TRBV5-1 with TRBJ2-7; D may correspond to TRBD1 or TRBD2 (5 bases each). Germline V gene data show CDR1 as SGHRS and CDR2 as YFSETQ. The CDR3 loop spans 14 amino acids. The V gene lost 4 bases and the J gene lost 4 bases, with 15 bases spanning the gap.

This chain uses TRBV28 with TRBJ1-3, with D unclear. Germline-derived CDR1 and CDR2 are MDHEN and SYDVKM. Trimming removed 5 bases at V and 4 bases at J, with 15 bases between. CDR3 length: 15 residues. The CDR3 reads CASSRTAEAGNTIYF. In nucleotides, the CDR3 is TGTGCCAGCAGTAGGACTGCCGAGGCGGGAAACACCATATATTTT.

The CDR3, as DNA: TGCGCCAGCAGCCAAGAGGGTTGGCAGCCCCAGCATTTT. Translated, it gives CASSQEGWQPQHF. The chain is built from TRBV4-1 and TRBJ1-5; no reliable D call. The germline V gene has CDR1 MGHRA and CDR2 YSYEKL. Trimming stripped 0 bases from V and 7 bases from J, with 7 bases between. The CDR3 length is 13 residues.

This clone has only a few counts. The J gene is TRBJ1-2, the V gene TRBV6-1; D perhaps matches TRBD1 (5 bases). The germline V gene encodes CDR1 MNHNS and CDR2 SASEGT. V lost 1 base and J 8 bases, leaving 8 bases between the germline ends. The CDR3 loop spans 12 amino acids. The CDR3 bases are TGTGCCAGCAGTGAAGTGACAGCGGGCTACACCTTC. Translation gives CASSEVTAGYTF.

The chain joins TRBV5-4 to TRBJ2-1, with 12 bases lining up with TRBD2. The CDR3 length is 15 residues. V lost 4 bases to trimming and J lost 5 bases; unmatched junction nucleotides: 4. CDR1 SGHNT and CDR2 YYREEE come from the germline V gene (reference sequence). The CDR3 protein is CASSIGLAGNNEQFF. In DNA, the CDR3 is TGTGCCAGCAGCATCGGACTAGCGGGGAACAATGAGCAGTTCTTC.

This chain connects TRBV5-1 to TRBJ1-2; weak D call: TRBD1 (6 bases). This CDR3 spans 19 amino acids. Trimming removed 0 bases from V and 4 bases from J, with 25 bases in between. CDR1 is SGHRS, CDR2 YFSETQ, per germline. The CDR3 nucleotides are TGCGCCAGCAGCTTGGCCGGCGTATTGCCTGGGGGCCTAGGCTATGGCTACACCTTC. Amino acids: CASSLAGVLPGGLGYGYTF.

The chain joins TRBV10-3 to TRBJ2-7; 9 bases line up with TRBD1. The V gene's germline CDR1 is ENHRY and CDR2 SYGVKD. The CDR3 length is 14 residues. V was clipped by 8 bases and J by 5 bases; unmatched bases: 10. CDR3 region: CAIGRQGGRDEQYF. CDR3 DNA sequence: TGTGCCATCGGGCGACAGGGGGGTAGGGACGAGCAGTACTTC.

The chain employs TRBV7-2 and TRBJ2-2; no clear D gene. V was cut by 5 bases and J by 4 bases, with 8 bases left in between. Per germline, CDR1 SGHTA and CDR2 FQGNSA. There are 13 residues in the CDR3. Here the CDR3 DNA reads TGTGCCAGCAGCAGACCGTTCACCGGGGAGCTGTTTTTT. Its translation is CASSRPFTGELFF. Complete variable domain (other parts from reference TRBV7-2 and TRBJ2-2): GAGVSQSPSNKVTEKGKDVELRCDPISGHTALYWYRQSLGQGLEFLIYFQGNSAPDKSGLPSDRFSAERTGGSVSTLTIQRTQQEDSAVYLCASSRPFTGELFFGEGSRLTVL.

In this sample, this clone turned up once. J is TRBJ1-2 and V is TRBV28; TRBD1 matches at 7 bases. The V segment lost 5 bases and the J segment 2 bases; nucleotides outside the gene matches: 11. This CDR3 region has 16 residues. Germline V gene lookup returns CDR1 MDHEN and CDR2 SYDVKM. The CDR3 bases are TGTGCCAGCAGTACAACAGGGGACCGGGCAAACTATGGCTACACCTTC. This translates into CASSTTGDRANYGYTF.

V usage is TRBV5-4 and J usage is TRBJ2-2; 7 bases are a match to TRBD2. This CDR3 has 16 residues. Germline values: CDR1 SGHNT, CDR2 YYREEE (reference sequence). J lost 1 base, V lost 0 bases, and 3 bases had no gene match. The CDR3 loop is CASSLVGGLNTGELFF. The CDR3 coding sequence is TGTGCCAGCAGCTTGGTCGGGGGGTTGAACACCGGGGAGCTGTTTTTT.

This chain links TRBV9 with TRBJ2-2, with no clear D. Trimming removed 2 bases from V and 4 bases from J, with 12 bases in between. CDR3 length: 15 residues. Looked up from germline, CDR1 is SGDLS and CDR2 is YYNGEE. The CDR3 reads CASSVSSEITGELFF. The CDR3 DNA reads as TGTGCCAGCAGCGTGTCCTCGGAAATCACCGGGGAGCTGTTTTTT.

This rearrangement joins TRBV2 to TRBJ1-5; D is undetermined. The CDR3 is 13 residues long. Germline V gives CDR1 SNHLY, CDR2 FYNNEI. Trimming took 8 bases from V and 5 from J, leaving 13 bases between them. CDR3 in amino acids: CASRNDVYQPQHF. The CDR3 nucleotides are TGTGCCAGCCGGAACGACGTCTATCAGCCCCAGCATTTT. Full variable domain (remainder filled in from reference TRBV2 and TRBJ1-5): EPEVTQTPSHQVTQMGQEVILRCVPISNHLYFYWYRQILGQKVEFLVSFYNNEISEKSEIFDDQFSVERPDGSNFTLKIRSTKLEDSAMYFCASRNDVYQPQHFGDGTRLSIL.

V usage is TRBV6-5 and J usage is TRBJ2-3; the match to TRBD1 covers 7 bases. The germline V gene has CDR1 MNHEY and CDR2 SVGAGI. The CDR3 contains 13 residues. Germline trimming cut 8 bases from V and 5 bases from J; bases unmatched to any gene: 7. This CDR3 is CASGRGQVDTQYF. In DNA form, the CDR3 reads TGTGCCAGCGGAAGGGGGCAGGTAGATACGCAGTATTTT.